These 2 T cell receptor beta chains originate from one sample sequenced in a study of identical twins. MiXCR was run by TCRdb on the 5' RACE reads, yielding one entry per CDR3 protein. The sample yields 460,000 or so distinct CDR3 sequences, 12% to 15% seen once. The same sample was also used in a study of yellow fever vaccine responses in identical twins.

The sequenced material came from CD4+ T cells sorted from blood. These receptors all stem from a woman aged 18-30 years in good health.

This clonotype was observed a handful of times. The CDR3 loop reads CASSFQAGDYEQYF. For the CDR3, the DNA is TGTGCCAGCAGTTTTCAGGCAGGGGACTACGAGCAGTACTTC. The chain is built from TRBV27 and TRBJ2-7; D might be TRBD1 (6 bases). V was shortened by 3 bases and J by 3 bases, with 12 bases between the two germline ends. The CDR3 totals 14 residues. CDR1 MNHEY and CDR2 SMNVEV come from the germline V gene (reference sequence).

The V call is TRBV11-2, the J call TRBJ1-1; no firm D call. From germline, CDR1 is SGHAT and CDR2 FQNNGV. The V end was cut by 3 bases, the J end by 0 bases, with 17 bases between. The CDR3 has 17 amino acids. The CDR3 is CASSFITSRGLNTEAFF. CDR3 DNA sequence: TGTGCCAGCAGCTTTATCACCTCCCGAGGGTTGAACACTGAAGCTTTCTTT.